This entry lists 21 T cell receptor beta chains sequenced from one sample in a study of blood T cell repertoires in COVID-19. Measured with immunoSEQ multiplex PCR; TCRdb has only the in-frame clones, and not every one. This sample has a few hundred thousand clones, with approximately 89% found just once. Sequenced sample: peripheral blood. The receptors come from a man aged 40-50 years who had recovered from COVID-19.

V usage is TRBV19 and J usage is TRBJ1-1, with TRBD1 matching over 7 bases. Germline V gives CDR1 LNHDA, CDR2 SQIVND (reference sequence). The CDR3 is 13 residues long. Losses at the gene ends were 7 bases for V and 7 bases for J; bases not matched to a gene: 9. The CDR3 protein is CASKEQGMGEAFF. CDR3 bases: TGTGCCAGTAAAGAACAGGGGATGGGTGAAGCTTTCTTT.

The chain uses TRBV5-6 and TRBJ1-6; 10 bases fit TRBD1. This CDR3 is built from 16 residues. Germline V gene sequence: CDR1 SGHDT, CDR2 YYEEEE. V shed 4 bases, J shed 6 bases, and the junction held 7 bases outside the gene matches. This CDR3 reads CASSPGTGVRNSPLHF. The CDR3 DNA is TGTGCCAGCAGCCCAGGGACAGGGGTACGTAATTCACCCCTCCACTTT.

CDR3: CASSQGLAGSDTQYF. For the CDR3, the DNA is TGTGCCAGCAGCCAGGGACTAGCGGGGTCAGATACGCAGTATTTT. The chain recombines TRBV5-4 with TRBJ2-3, with 13 positions matching TRBD2. J gave up 4 bases and V 4 bases, and 3 bases lay outside the gene matches. CDR1 and CDR2 (germline): SGHNT, YYREEE (reference sequence). This CDR3 region has 15 residues.

As DNA, the CDR3 is TGTGCCAGCAGTAGGCGGACTAGCGGGGCCGGGGAGCTGTTTTTT. It specifies CASSRRTSGAGELFF. The chain employs TRBV2 and TRBJ2-2, with 12 bases aligning to TRBD2. This CDR3 spans 15 amino acids. CDR1 is SNHLY, CDR2 FYNNEI, per germline. V dropped 5 bases and J dropped 6; count of bases not matched to a gene: 4.

The CDR3 spells CASSSGRLAGALRPNEQYF. CDR3 coding DNA: TGCGCCAGCAGCTCAGGACGTCTAGCGGGGGCCCTCCGACCTAACGAGCAGTACTTC. The chain joins TRBV5-1 to TRBJ2-7, with 10 bases fitting TRBD2. Germline CDR1 SGHRS, CDR2 YFSETQ. The CDR3 runs 19 residues. The junction had 20 bases not matched to a gene; V was cut back by 3 bases and J by 5 bases.

The chain employs TRBV5-1 and TRBJ1-1, with TRBD1 matching 10 bases. CDR3 length: 15 residues. After removal of 4 bases from V and 0 bases from J, the junction contained 3 bases not matched to a gene. Germline values: CDR1 SGHRS, CDR2 YFSETQ. In DNA, the CDR3 is TGCGCCAGCAGCAAGGACAGGGGGATGAACACTGAAGCTTTCTTT. As protein: CASSKDRGMNTEAFF.

This sequence joins TRBV18 and TRBJ2-1; D might be TRBD2 (5 bases). The length of the CDR3 is 15 residues. Looked up from germline, CDR1 is KGHSH and CDR2 is LQKENI. Trimming left V 1 base short and J 4 bases short, with 11 bases between. The CDR3, as DNA: TGTGCCAGCTCACCACAGAAACTAGGTTACAATGAGCAGTTCTTC. Encoded protein: CASSPQKLGYNEQFF.

The chain has TRBV12-2 and TRBJ2-3; the table names TRBD2, a call not compared with the DNA. TRBV12-2 is noted as a pseudogene. The CDR3 contains 20 residues. The CDR3 DNA follows: TGTGCAAGTCGCTTAACCGGGACTAGCGGGAGTAAATCTATTGGAGATACGCAGTATTTT. It specifies CASRLTGTSGSKSIGDTQYF.

CDR3 sequence: CATSWGLAVPRSGDTQYF. The CDR3 region has the DNA TGCGCCACGTCCTGGGGACTAGCGGTTCCCCGGTCAGGAGATACGCAGTATTTT. This chain connects TRBV5-1 to TRBJ2-3, with 11 bases that match TRBD2. The CDR3 length is 18 residues. CDR1 is SGHRS and CDR2 is YFSETQ in the germline V gene. V trimming: 9 bases; J trimming: 5 bases; junction bases outside the gene matches: 20.

The rearrangement joins TRBV6-2 or TRBV6-3 to TRBJ1-4; the D is unclear. Germline CDR1 and CDR2: MNHEY and SVGEGT. V shed 0 bases and J shed 4 bases, with 12 bases lying between them. The CDR3 runs 16 residues. CDR3 sequence (DNA): TGTGCCAGCAGTTACTCGTCCTCGGGGATTAATGAAAAACTGTTTTTT. Translation: CASSYSSSGINEKLFF.

This chain connects TRBV30 to TRBJ1-4; TRBD1 aligns across 8 bases. With 1 base clipped from V and 7 bases from J, the junction kept 5 bases outside the gene matches. The germline V gene has CDR1 GTSNPN and CDR2 SVGIG (reference sequence). The CDR3 is made up of 14 amino acids. CDR3 amino acids: CAWSEQGAGEKLFF. CDR3 nucleotides: TGTGCCTGGAGTGAGCAGGGGGCGGGTGAAAAACTGTTTTTT.

The V and J genes are TRBV12-3 or TRBV12-4 and TRBJ1-2, with no clear D. The CDR3 is 12 residues long. Trimming shortened V by 3 bases and J by 8 bases, and 10 bases separated the two germline ends. CDR3 nucleotides: TGTGCCAGCAGTTTTCGGACGGGAGGCTACACCTTC. This sequence encodes CASSFRTGGYTF.

V is TRBV5-1 and J is TRBJ2-1; TRBD2 aligns across 11 bases. Germline V gene data show CDR1 as SGHRS and CDR2 as YFSETQ. The trim removed 5 bases at V and 2 bases at J, leaving 15 bases unmatched. The CDR3 consists of 19 residues. CDR3 sequence: CASRLRDVGTSGAYNEQFF. The CDR3 nucleotides are TGCGCCAGCAGACTCCGGGACGTTGGGACTAGCGGAGCCTACAATGAGCAGTTCTTC. Drawing the rest from reference TRBV5-1 and TRBJ2-1, the complete variable domain is KAGVTQTPRYLIKTRGQQVTLSCSPISGHRSVSWYQQTPGQGLQFLFEYFSETQRNKGNFPGRFSGRQFSNSRSEMNVSTLELGDSALYLCASRLRDVGTSGAYNEQFFGPGTRLTVL.

The chain couples TRBV6-2 or TRBV6-3 to TRBJ2-2; 9 bases agree with TRBD2. This CDR3 is built from 17 residues. Germline V lookup: CDR1 MNHEY, CDR2 SVGEGT. V shed 0 bases and J 3 bases; nucleotides not matched to a gene: 5. CDR3: CASSYSSLAGYTGELFF. The DNA of the CDR3 is TGTGCCAGCAGTTACTCGTCACTAGCGGGTTACACCGGGGAGCTGTTTTTT.

This chain links TRBV4-3 with TRBJ2-1; TRBD2 aligns across 9 bases. There are 15 residues in the CDR3. Germline V lookup: CDR1 LGHNA, CDR2 YSLEER. V was clipped by 5 bases and J by 2 bases; unmatched bases: 4. The CDR3 region has the DNA TGCGCCAGCAGCTCCGGGACTAGCCCCTACAATGAGCAGTTCTTC. Amino acid sequence: CASSSGTSPYNEQFF.

V and J are TRBV28 and TRBJ2-3, with D perhaps matching TRBD2 (6 bases). Trimming stripped 5 bases from V and 10 bases from J, with 13 bases between. Germline loops: CDR1 MDHEN, CDR2 SYDVKM. This CDR3 spans 12 amino acids. CDR3 DNA: TGTGCCAGCAGTCGGGGCGGGGTGGCGCAGTATTTT. Encoded protein: CASSRGGVAQYF. The full variable domain, with the rest looked up from reference TRBV28 and TRBJ2-3, is DVKVTQSSRYLVKRTGEKVFLECVQDMDHENMFWYRQDPGLGLRLIYFSYDVKMKEKGDIPEGYSVSREKKERFSLILESASTNQTSMYLCASSRGGVAQYFGPGTRLTVL.

The rearrangement links TRBV3-1 (or the pseudogene TRBV3-2) to TRBJ2-2; 9 positions agree with TRBD2. Trimming cost V 4 bases and J 4 bases; bases outside gene matches: 7. The CDR3 length is 16 residues. Germline assignment: CDR1 LGHDT and CDR2 YNNKEL (reference sequence). CDR3 region: CASSLFSGGVTGELFF. CDR3 sequence (DNA): TGTGCCAGCAGCCTATTTAGCGGGGGAGTCACCGGGGAGCTGTTTTTT.

This clone has only one observation. The chain employs TRBV5-4 and TRBJ2-5, with a possible D match to TRBD2 (5 bases). The CDR3 spans 16 residues. Trimming took off 4 bases at V and 5 bases at J, with 21 bases between the two ends. Germline CDR1 is SGHNT and CDR2 is YYREEE (reference sequence). This CDR3 is CASSGTSTLGGETQYF. The DNA for the CDR3 is TGTGCCAGCAGCGGAACTAGTACCTTAGGTGGGGAGACCCAGTACTTC.

The rearrangement links TRBV6-5 to TRBJ2-7, with 8 bases aligning to TRBD2. The CDR3 has 15 residues. Germline V lookup: CDR1 MNHEY, CDR2 SVGAGI. With 6 bases clipped from V and 2 bases from J, the junction kept 9 bases outside the gene matches. The CDR3 sequence is CASRPTAGDAYEQYF. The CDR3 DNA follows: TGTGCCAGCAGACCTACAGCGGGGGACGCCTACGAGCAGTACTTC.

This clone has a handful of counts. This chain uses TRBV19 with TRBJ2-1, with 8 bases lining up with TRBD2. The CDR3 contains 15 residues. CDR1 LNHDA and CDR2 SQIVND come from the germline V gene (reference sequence). Germline trimming cut 3 bases from V and 7 bases from J; bases unmatched to any gene: 8. Written as DNA, the CDR3 is TGTGCCAGTAGTATGGCGGGGGGTCTTTTTAATGAGCAGTTCTTC. Its translation: CASSMAGGLFNEQFF.

The rearrangement uses TRBV5-1 and TRBJ2-7, with a possible D match to TRBD1 (6 bases). Trimming removed 4 bases at V and 3 bases at J, with 14 bases between. The germline V gene encodes CDR1 SGHRS and CDR2 YFSETQ. The CDR3 has 14 amino acids. CDR3 protein: CASSNKGQNYEQYF. In DNA, the CDR3 is TGCGCCAGCAGCAATAAAGGACAGAACTACGAGCAGTACTTC.